These T cell receptor beta chains were read from a single sample in a study of early T cells in non-severe SARS-CoV-2 infection. One entry per CDR3 protein, called by TCRdb with MiXCR from the 5' RACE reads. In the table there are roughly 110,000 distinct CDR3 sequences, 11% of which are singletons. The specimen was whole blood. These receptors all come from an adult who was a healthcare worker with PCR-confirmed SARS-CoV-2 infection or an uninfected control (not recorded which). Both conserved end residues are part of each CDR3. A D gene is named only where the DNA matches it firmly. Rows give clone size only sometimes, using once, few, many, or a class for an expanded clone.

d_gene	v_gene	j_gene	abundance	CDR3aa	CDR3nt
NA	TRBV28	TRBJ1-5	NA	CASSLTKAPQHF	TGTGCCAGCAGCCTGACTAAGGCGCCCCAGCATTTT
NA	TRBV28	TRBJ2-5	NA	CASSKVPKETQYF	TGTGCCAGCAGTAAAGTTCCCAAAGAGACCCAGTACTTC
NA	TRBV28	TRBJ2-3	NA	CASSPGSNTDTQYF	TGTGCCAGTTCACCAGGATCTAACACAGATACGCAGTATTTT
TRBD1	TRBV7-8	TRBJ2-5	many	CASSLTGQLQETQYF	TGTGCCAGCAGCTTAACGGGACAGCTCCAAGAGACCCAGTACTTC
NA	TRBV20-1	TRBJ2-7	many	CSATGTASYEQYF	TGCAGTGCTACCGGGACCGCCTCCTACGAGCAGTACTTC
TRBD1	TRBV18	TRBJ2-1	NA	CASSLGQGGEEQFF	TGTGCCAGCTCACTCGGACAGGGAGGCGAGGAGCAGTTCTTC
TRBD2	TRBV2	TRBJ2-7	few	CASSDSPGLNF	TGTGCCAGCAGTGATAGCCCGGGACTAAACTTC
NA	TRBV6-1	TRBJ1-5	few	CASSEASTGAQPQHF	TGTGCCAGCAGTGAAGCCTCGACAGGCGCTCAGCCCCAGCATTTT
NA	TRBV7-9	TRBJ2-3	few	CASSYRTRGTADTQYF	TGTGCCAGCAGCTACCGGACTAGGGGGACTGCAGATACGCAGTATTTT
TRBD1	TRBV6-6	TRBJ2-5	few	CASRSGTGVGETQYF	TGTGCCAGCAGATCCGGGACAGGGGTGGGAGAGACCCAGTACTTC
TRBD1	TRBV4-2	TRBJ1-5	many	CASSQEQGTNQPQHF	TGTGCCAGCAGCCAGGAACAGGGGACAAATCAGCCCCAGCATTTT
NA	TRBV28	TRBJ1-4	NA	CASPRPVSPGRFF	TGTGCCAGCCCTCGACCGGTTTCGCCAGGGAGATTTTTT
NA	TRBV13	TRBJ2-7	NA	CASSLTRASSYEQYF	TGTGCCAGCAGCTTAACACGGGCGAGCTCCTACGAGCAGTACTTC
TRBD2	TRBV10-3	TRBJ2-2	NA	CAISPSGVDTGELFF	TGTGCCATCAGCCCTAGCGGGGTAGACACCGGGGAGCTGTTTTTT
NA	TRBV27	TRBJ1-4	many	CASSLSPLFPANEKLFF	TGTGCCAGCAGCCTATCTCCCCTTTTTCCAGCTAATGAAAAACTGTTTTTT
NA	TRBV28	TRBJ2-3	many	CASSIDRQPTDTQYF	TGTGCCAGCAGTATAGACCGACAGCCCACAGATACGCAGTATTTT
TRBD2	TRBV20-1	TRBJ2-1	medium-sized	CSVSPRTLAGLSYNEQFF	TGCAGTGTTTCCCCGCGGACCTTAGCGGGTCTCTCCTACAATGAGCAGTTCTTC
TRBD2	TRBV5-1	TRBJ2-7	NA	CASSFGIAGRSEQYF	TGCGCCAGCAGCTTTGGGATAGCGGGAAGGAGCGAGCAGTACTTC
NA	TRBV28	TRBJ2-1	few	CASSLGGRTFNEQFF	TGTGCCAGCAGTTTGGGCGGCAGGACCTTCAATGAGCAGTTCTTC
TRBD2	TRBV29-1	TRBJ2-1	many	CSVERAGTNNEQFF	TGCAGCGTTGAGCGGGCAGGGACTAATAATGAGCAGTTCTTC
NA	TRBV29-1	TRBJ1-1	NA	CSVGDRSFREAFF	TGCAGCGTTGGTGATCGTAGTTTCCGTGAAGCTTTCTTT
TRBD1	TRBV7-4	TRBJ1-3	few	CASSFPLGDRDRPGNTIYF	TGTGCCAGCAGCTTTCCTCTGGGGGACAGGGATCGTCCTGGAAACACCATATATTTT
NA	TRBV2	TRBJ2-3	many	CASSERGGARTDTQYF	TGTGCCAGCAGTGAACGAGGAGGGGCACGTACAGATACGCAGTATTTT
NA	TRBV20-1	TRBJ2-4	NA	CSARHGTKNIQYF	TGCAGTGCTAGACACGGGACCAAAAACATTCAGTACTTC
NA	TRBV28	TRBJ2-6	NA	CASSPPPGSGANVLTF	TGTGCCAGCAGTCCGCCCCCAGGCTCTGGGGCCAACGTCCTGACTTTC
TRBD2	TRBV19	TRBJ2-3	many	CASNPPGGDTQYF	TGTGCCAGTAACCCCCCGGGAGGAGATACGCAGTATTTT
NA	TRBV7-9	TRBJ2-3	few	CASSLYTDTQYF	TGTGCCAGCAGCTTGTACACAGATACGCAGTATTTT
TRBD2	TRBV20-1	TRBJ2-1	few	CSARVAGGRGSYNEQFF	TGCAGTGCTAGAGTAGCGGGAGGCCGAGGGTCCTACAATGAGCAGTTCTTC
NA	TRBV20-1	TRBJ1-5	many	CSASFYSNQPQHF	TGCAGTGCTAGTTTTTATAGCAATCAGCCCCAGCATTTT
NA	TRBV5-1	TRBJ2-3	NA	CASIGGTTDTQYF	TGCGCCAGCATAGGAGGAACCACAGATACGCAGTATTTT
NA	TRBV12-3/TRBV12-4	TRBJ2-1	NA	CASSLFTRHRPEQFF	TGTGCCAGCAGTTTATTTACTAGACATCGTCCTGAGCAGTTCTTC
NA	TRBV7-2	TRBJ2-1	many	CASSYGGNEQFF	TGTGCCAGCAGCTACGGGGGCAATGAGCAGTTCTTC
NA	TRBV7-6	TRBJ2-7	NA	CASSPGHFYEQYF	TGTGCCAGCAGCCCGGGTCATTTTTACGAGCAGTACTTC
TRBD2	TRBV18	TRBJ2-4	NA	CASSPENLAEDIQCF	TGTGCCAGCTCACCAGAAAACCTAGCGGAAGACATTCAGTGCTTC
NA	TRBV7-8	TRBJ2-7	few	CASSPTLGDYEQYF	TGTGCCAGCAGCCCGACACTAGGGGACTACGAGCAGTACTTC
NA	TRBV7-9	TRBJ1-3	many	CASSFPPISGNTIYF	TGTGCCAGCAGCTTCCCTCCGATCTCTGGAAACACCATATATTTT
TRBD2	TRBV10-3	TRBJ2-7	NA	CATVGVGTSNYEQYF	TGTGCCACCGTGGGGGTCGGGACTAGTAACTACGAGCAGTACTTC
NA	TRBV7-2	TRBJ2-1	many	CASSPGGAVHNEQFF	TGTGCCAGCAGCCCCGGAGGAGCGGTGCACAATGAGCAGTTCTTC
NA	TRBV7-2	TRBJ2-1	many	CASSTRTTAYNEQFF	TGTGCCAGCAGCACCCGGACCACGGCATACAATGAGCAGTTCTTC
NA	TRBV5-5	TRBJ1-4	NA	CASSLDLSGIPPTNEKLFF	TGTGCCAGCAGCTTGGATTTAAGCGGCATTCCTCCAACTAATGAAAAACTGTTTTTT
NA	TRBV28	TRBJ1-5	many	CASSWPSNTNQPQHF	TGTGCCAGCAGCTGGCCGAGTAATACCAATCAGCCCCAGCATTTT
TRBD2	TRBV7-6	TRBJ2-5	NA	CASSPLVAGGLSWETQYF	TGTGCCAGCAGCCCCCTCGTGGCGGGAGGGCTATCTTGGGAGACCCAGTACTTC
NA	TRBV7-9	TRBJ2-7	NA	CASSLSSGPYEQYF	TGTGCCAGCAGCTTATCGTCAGGACCCTACGAGCAGTACTTC
TRBD2	TRBV6-2/TRBV6-3	TRBJ2-3	many	CASRILGTRVADTQYF	TGTGCCAGCAGGATATTGGGGACTAGAGTCGCAGATACGCAGTATTTT
NA	TRBV20-1	TRBJ2-7	few	CSARDTGSQPYEQYF	TGCAGTGCTAGAGATACCGGGAGTCAACCCTACGAGCAGTACTTC